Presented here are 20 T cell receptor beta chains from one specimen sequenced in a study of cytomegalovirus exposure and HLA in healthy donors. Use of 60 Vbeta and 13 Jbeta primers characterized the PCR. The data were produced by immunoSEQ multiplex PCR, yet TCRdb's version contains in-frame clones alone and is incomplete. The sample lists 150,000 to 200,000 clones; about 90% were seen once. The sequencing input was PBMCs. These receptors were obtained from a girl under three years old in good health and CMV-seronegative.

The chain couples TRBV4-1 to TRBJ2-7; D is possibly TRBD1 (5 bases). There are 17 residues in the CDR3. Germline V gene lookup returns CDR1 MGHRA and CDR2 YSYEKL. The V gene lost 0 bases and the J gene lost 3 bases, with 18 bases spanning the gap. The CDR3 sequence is CASSQEDQGIGVYEQYF. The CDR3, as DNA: TGCGCCAGCAGCCAAGAAGACCAGGGCATTGGGGTCTACGAGCAGTACTTC.

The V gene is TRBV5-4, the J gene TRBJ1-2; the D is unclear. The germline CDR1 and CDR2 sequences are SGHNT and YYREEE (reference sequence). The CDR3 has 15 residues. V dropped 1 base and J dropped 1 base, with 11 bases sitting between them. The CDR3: CASSLQGLINYGYTF. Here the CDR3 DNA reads TGTGCCAGCAGCTTGCAAGGACTGATTAACTATGGCTACACCTTC.

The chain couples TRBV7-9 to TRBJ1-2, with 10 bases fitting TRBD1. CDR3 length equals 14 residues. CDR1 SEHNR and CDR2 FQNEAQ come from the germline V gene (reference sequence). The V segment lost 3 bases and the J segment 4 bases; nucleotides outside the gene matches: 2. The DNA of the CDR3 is TGTGCCAGCAGCTTGGGACAGGGGCCCTATGGCTACACCTTC. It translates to CASSLGQGPYGYTF.

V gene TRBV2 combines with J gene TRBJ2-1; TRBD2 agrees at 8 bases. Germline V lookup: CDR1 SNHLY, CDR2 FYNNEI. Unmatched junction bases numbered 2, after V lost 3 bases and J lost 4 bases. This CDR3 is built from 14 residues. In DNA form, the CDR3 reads TGTGCCAGCAGTGAGACTAGCGATTACAATGAGCAGTTCTTC. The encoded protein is CASSETSDYNEQFF. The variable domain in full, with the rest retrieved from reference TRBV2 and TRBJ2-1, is EPEVTQTPSHQVTQMGQEVILRCVPISNHLYFYWYRQILGQKVEFLVSFYNNEISEKSEIFDDQFSVERPDGSNFTLKIRSTKLEDSAMYFCASSETSDYNEQFFGPGTRLTVL.

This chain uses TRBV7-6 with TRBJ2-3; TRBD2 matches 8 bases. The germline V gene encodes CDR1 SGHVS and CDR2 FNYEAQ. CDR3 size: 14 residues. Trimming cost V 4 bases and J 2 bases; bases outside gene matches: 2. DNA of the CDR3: TGTGCCAGCAGCTCGCGGGGGGTCACAGATACGCAGTATTTT. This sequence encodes CASSSRGVTDTQYF.

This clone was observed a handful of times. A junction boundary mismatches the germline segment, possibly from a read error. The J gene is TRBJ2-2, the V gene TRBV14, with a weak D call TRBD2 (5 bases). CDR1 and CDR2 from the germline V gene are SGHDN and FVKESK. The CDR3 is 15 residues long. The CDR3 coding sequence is TGTGCCAGCAGCACAATCGGTATCGCATCCGGGGAGCTGTTTTTC. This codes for CASSTIGIASGELFF.

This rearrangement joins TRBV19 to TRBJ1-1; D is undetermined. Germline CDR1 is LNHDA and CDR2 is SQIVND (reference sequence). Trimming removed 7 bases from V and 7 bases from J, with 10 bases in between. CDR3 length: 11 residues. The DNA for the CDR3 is TGTGCCAGTACTCCGGGGATTGAAGCTTTCTTT. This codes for CASTPGIEAFF.

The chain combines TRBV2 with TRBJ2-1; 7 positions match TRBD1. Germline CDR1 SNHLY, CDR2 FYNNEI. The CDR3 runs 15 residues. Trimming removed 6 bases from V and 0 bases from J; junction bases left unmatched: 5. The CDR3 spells CASREQGSSYNEQFF. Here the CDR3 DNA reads TGTGCCAGCAGGGAACAGGGGAGCTCCTACAATGAGCAGTTCTTC.

As DNA, the CDR3 is TGCGCCAGCAGCCCCTGGACTAGCGGGAGGGACGAGCAGTACTTC. Residues: CASSPWTSGRDEQYF. This chain links TRBV5-1 with TRBJ2-7; 15 positions match TRBD2. CDR1 and CDR2 (germline): SGHRS, YFSETQ. J gave up 5 bases and V 4 bases, and 4 bases lay outside the gene matches. The CDR3 has 15 residues.

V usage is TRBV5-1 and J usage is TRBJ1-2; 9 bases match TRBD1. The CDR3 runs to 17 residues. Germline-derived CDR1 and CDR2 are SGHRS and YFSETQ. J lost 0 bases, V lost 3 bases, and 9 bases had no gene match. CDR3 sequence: CASSWGRRDRANYGYTF. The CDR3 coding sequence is TGCGCCAGCAGCTGGGGGCGCCGGGACAGGGCTAACTATGGCTACACCTTC. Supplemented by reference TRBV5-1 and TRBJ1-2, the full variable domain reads KAGVTQTPRYLIKTRGQQVTLSCSPISGHRSVSWYQQTPGQGLQFLFEYFSETQRNKGNFPGRFSGRQFSNSRSEMNVSTLELGDSALYLCASSWGRRDRANYGYTFGSGTRLTVV.

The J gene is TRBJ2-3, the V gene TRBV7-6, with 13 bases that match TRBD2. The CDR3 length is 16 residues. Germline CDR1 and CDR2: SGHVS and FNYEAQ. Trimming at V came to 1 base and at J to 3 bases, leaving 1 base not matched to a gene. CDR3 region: CASSLGTSGSTDTQYF. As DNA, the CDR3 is TGTGCCAGCAGCTTAGGGACTAGCGGGAGTACAGATACGCAGTATTTT.

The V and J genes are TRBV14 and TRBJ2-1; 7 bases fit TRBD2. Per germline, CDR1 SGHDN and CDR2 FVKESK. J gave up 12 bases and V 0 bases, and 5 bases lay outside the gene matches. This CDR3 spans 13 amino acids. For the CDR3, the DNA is TGTGCCAGCAGCCAAGATCGGGGGGTCGGGCAGTTCTTC. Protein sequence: CASSQDRGVGQFF.

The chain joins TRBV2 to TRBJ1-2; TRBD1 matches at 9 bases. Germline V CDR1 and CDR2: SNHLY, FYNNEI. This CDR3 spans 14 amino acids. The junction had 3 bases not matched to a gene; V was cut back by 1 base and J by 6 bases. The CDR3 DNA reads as TGTGCCAGCAGTGAAGACAGGGGGCTGCATGGCTACACCTTC. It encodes CASSEDRGLHGYTF.

DNA for the CDR3: TGTGCCAGCAGCCAAGATCACATCCCCAGCTACACCTTC. This encodes CASSQDHIPSYTF. The chain links TRBV14 to TRBJ1-2, with no clear D. Trimming removed 0 bases from V and 9 bases from J, with 11 bases in between. This CDR3 is built from 13 residues. Looked up from germline, CDR1 is SGHDN and CDR2 is FVKESK.

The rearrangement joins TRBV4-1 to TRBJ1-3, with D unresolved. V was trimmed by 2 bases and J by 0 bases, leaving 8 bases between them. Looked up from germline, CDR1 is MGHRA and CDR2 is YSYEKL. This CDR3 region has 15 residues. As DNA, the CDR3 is TGCGCCAGCAGCCAACCTATAGCCTCTGGAAACACCATATATTTT. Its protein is CASSQPIASGNTIYF.

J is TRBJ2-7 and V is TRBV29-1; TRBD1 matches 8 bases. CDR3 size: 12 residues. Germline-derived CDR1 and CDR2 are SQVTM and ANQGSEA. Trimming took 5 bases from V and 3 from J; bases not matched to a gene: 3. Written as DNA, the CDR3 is TGCAGCGTTACTGGACAGGGCTACGAGCAGTACTTC. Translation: CSVTGQGYEQYF.

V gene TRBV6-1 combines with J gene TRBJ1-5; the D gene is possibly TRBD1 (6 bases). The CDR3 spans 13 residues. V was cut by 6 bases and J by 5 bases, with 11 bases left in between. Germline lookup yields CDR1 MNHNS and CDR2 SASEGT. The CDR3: CASRNRADQPQHF. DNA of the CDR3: TGTGCCAGCAGAAACAGGGCGGATCAGCCCCAGCATTTT.

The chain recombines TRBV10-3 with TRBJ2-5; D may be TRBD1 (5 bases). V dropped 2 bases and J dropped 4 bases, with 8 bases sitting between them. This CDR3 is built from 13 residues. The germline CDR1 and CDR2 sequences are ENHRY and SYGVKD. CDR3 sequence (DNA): TGTGCCATCAGTGAGCTAAGGGGAGAGACCCAGTACTTC. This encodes CAISELRGETQYF.

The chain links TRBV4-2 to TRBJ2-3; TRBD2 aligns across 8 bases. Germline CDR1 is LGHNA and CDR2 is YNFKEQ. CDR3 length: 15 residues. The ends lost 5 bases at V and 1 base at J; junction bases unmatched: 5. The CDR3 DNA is TGTGCCAGCAGCGGACTAGCTGAACGCACAGATACGCAGTATTTT. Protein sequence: CASSGLAERTDTQYF.

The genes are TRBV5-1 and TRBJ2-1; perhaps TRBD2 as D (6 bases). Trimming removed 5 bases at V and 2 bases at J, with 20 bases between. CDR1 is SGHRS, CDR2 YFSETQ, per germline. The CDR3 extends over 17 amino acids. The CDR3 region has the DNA TGCGCCAGCAGGCATTACGGTGGGGGGACCGCCTACAATGAGCAGTTCTTC. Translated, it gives CASRHYGGGTAYNEQFF.